Detailed here is one TCR beta chain. PCR or immunohistochemistry showed mismatch repair deficiency in every enrolled patient. TCR sequencing covered a few patients who responded to pembrolizumab. This specimen comes from a study of PD-1 blockade in mismatch repair-deficient tumors. Sequenced by immunoSEQ multiplex PCR; TCRdb stores in-frame clones only, minus some. The data show tens of thousands of clones, around 89% seen once. Per the germline V gene, CDR1 is MNHNY and CDR2 is SVGAGI (reference sequence). This CDR3 comprises 15 residues. Deletions cut 2 bases from V and 0 bases from J, with 11 bases between.

V is TRBV6-6 and J is TRBJ2-7; TRBD2 might be the D (6 bases). This TCR derives from an adult with mismatch repair-deficient cancer. The material sequenced was peripheral blood, taken 52 weeks after starting pembrolizumab. This CDR3 is CASSYAGSDSYEQYF. The CDR3 bases are TGTGCCAGCAGTTACGCGGGGAGCGACTCCTACGAGCAGTACTTC.